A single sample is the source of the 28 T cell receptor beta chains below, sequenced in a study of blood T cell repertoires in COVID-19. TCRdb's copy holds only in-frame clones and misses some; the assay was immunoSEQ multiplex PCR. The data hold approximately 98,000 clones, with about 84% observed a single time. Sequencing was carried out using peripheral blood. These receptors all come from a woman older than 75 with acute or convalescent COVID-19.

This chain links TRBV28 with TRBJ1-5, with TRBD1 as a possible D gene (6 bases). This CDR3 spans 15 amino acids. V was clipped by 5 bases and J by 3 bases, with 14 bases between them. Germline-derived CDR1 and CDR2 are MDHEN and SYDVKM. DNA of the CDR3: TGTGCCAGCAGTGCCCCCGGGACAAACAATCAGCCCCAGCATTTT. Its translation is CASSAPGTNNQPQHF.

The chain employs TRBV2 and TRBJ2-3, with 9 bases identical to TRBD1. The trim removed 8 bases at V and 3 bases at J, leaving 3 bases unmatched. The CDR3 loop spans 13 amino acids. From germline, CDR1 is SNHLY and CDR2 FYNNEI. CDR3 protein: CASGTGNTDTQYF. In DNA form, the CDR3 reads TGTGCCAGCGGGACAGGGAATACAGATACGCAGTATTTT.

CDR3 DNA sequence: TGTGCCAGCAGCTTAGGAACAGGCAAACGCTCTGGAAACACCATATATTTT. Translation: CASSLGTGKRSGNTIYF. The chain recombines TRBV7-8 with TRBJ1-3; D might be TRBD1 (5 bases). The CDR3 is 17 residues long. V gave up 1 base and J gave up 0 bases, with 13 bases separating them. Germline lookup yields CDR1 SGHVS and CDR2 FQNEAQ.

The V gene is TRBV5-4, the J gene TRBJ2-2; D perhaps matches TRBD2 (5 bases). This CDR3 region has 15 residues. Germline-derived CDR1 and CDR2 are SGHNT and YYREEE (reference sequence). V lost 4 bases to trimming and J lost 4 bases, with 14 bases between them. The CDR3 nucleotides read TGTGCCAGCAGCCCAGGAGGTTCACTCACCGGGGAGCTGTTTTTT. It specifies CASSPGGSLTGELFF. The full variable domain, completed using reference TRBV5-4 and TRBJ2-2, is ETGVTQSPTHLIKTRGQQVTLRCSSQSGHNTVSWYQQALGQGPQFIFQYYREEENGRGNFPPRFSGLQFPNYSSELNVNALELDDSALYLCASSPGGSLTGELFFGEGSRLTVL.

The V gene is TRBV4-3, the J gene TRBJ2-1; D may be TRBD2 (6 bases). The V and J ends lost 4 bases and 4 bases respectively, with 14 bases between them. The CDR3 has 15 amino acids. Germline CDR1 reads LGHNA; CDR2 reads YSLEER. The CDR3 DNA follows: TGCGCCAGCAGCCGGGATCAGGCGGGGTACAATGAGCAGTTCTTC. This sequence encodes CASSRDQAGYNEQFF.

CDR3 sequence: CASSFDRGSPLHF. The CDR3 DNA is TGTGCCAGCAGCTTTGACAGGGGATCACCCCTCCACTTT. V and J are TRBV7-3 and TRBJ1-6; TRBD1 matches 8 bases. The CDR3 is 13 residues long. Looked up from germline, CDR1 is SGHTA and CDR2 is FQGTGA. J lost 10 bases, V lost 3 bases, and 2 bases had no gene match.

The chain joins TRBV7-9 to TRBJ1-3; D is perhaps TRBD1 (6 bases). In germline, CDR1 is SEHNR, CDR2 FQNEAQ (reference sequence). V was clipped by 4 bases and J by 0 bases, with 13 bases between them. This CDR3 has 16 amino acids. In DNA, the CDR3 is TGTGCCAGCAGCTCCCGGGACAAAATCTCTGGAAACACCATATATTTT. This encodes CASSSRDKISGNTIYF.

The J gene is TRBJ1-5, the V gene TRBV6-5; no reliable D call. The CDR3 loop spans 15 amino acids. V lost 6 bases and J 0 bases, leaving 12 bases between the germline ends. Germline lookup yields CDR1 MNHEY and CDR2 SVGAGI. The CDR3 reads CASRREGGSNQPQHF. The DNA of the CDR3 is TGTGCCAGCAGAAGAGAGGGAGGTAGCAATCAGCCCCAGCATTTT.

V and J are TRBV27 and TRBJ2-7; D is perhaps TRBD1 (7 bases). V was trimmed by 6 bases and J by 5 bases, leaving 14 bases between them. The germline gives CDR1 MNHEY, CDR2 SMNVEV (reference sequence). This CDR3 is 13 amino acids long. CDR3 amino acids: CASRRGTANEQYF. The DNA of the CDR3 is TGTGCCAGCAGGCGCGGGACAGCTAACGAGCAGTACTTC.

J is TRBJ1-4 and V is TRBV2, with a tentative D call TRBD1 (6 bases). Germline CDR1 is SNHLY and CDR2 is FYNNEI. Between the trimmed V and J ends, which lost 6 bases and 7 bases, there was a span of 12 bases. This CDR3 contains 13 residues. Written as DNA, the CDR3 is TGTGCCAGCAGGCGGGGGGGCGGTGAAAAACTGTTTTTT. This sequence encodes CASRRGGGEKLFF.

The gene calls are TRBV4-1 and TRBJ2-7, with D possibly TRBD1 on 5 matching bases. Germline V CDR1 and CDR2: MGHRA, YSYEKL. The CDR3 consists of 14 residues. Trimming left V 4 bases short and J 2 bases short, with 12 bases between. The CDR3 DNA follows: TGCGCCAGCAGCCGCTATGCAGGGCCCTACGAGCAGTACTTC. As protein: CASSRYAGPYEQYF.

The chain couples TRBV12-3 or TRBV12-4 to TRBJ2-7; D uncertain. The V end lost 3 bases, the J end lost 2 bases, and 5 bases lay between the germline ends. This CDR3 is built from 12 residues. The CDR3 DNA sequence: TGTGCCAGCAGTTTCCTCCCCTACGAGCAGTACGTC. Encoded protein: CASSFLPYEQYV.

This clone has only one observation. This CDR3 reads CASSPDSRVQGASKNIQYF. The CDR3, as DNA: TGTGCCAGCAGCCCCGACTCCCGTGTCCAGGGGGCGTCCAAAAACATTCAGTACTTC. The chain employs TRBV7-8 and TRBJ2-4; TRBD1 matches at 8 bases. Germline values: CDR1 SGHVS, CDR2 FQNEAQ. This CDR3 contains 19 residues. Trimming cost V 5 bases and J 2 bases; bases outside gene matches: 17. The variable domain in full, completed from reference TRBV7-8 and TRBJ2-4, reads GAGVSQSPRYKVAKRGQDVALRCDPISGHVSLFWYQQALGQGPEFLTYFQNEAQLDKSGLPSDRFFAERPEGSVSTLKIQRTQQEDSAVYLCASSPDSRVQGASKNIQYFGAGTRLSVL.

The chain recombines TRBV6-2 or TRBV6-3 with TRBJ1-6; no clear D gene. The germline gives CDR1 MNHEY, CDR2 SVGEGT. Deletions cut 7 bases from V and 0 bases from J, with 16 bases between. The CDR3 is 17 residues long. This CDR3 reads CASTPGVGSSYNSPLHF. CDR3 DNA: TGTGCCAGCACCCCGGGAGTCGGGAGCTCCTATAATTCACCCCTCCACTTT.

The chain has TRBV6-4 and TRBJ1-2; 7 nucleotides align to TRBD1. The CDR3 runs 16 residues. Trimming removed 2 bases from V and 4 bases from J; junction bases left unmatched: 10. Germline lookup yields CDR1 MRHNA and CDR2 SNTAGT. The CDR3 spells CASSDLTGQPTYGYTF. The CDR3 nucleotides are TGTGCCAGCAGTGACCTGACAGGGCAGCCTACCTATGGCTACACCTTC.

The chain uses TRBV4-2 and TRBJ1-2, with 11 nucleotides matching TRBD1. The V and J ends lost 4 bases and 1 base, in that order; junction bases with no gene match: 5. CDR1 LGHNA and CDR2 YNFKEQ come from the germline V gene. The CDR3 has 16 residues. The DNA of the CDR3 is TGTGCCAGCAGCCGCTCCGGGACAGGGGGTAACTATGGCTACACCTTC. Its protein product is CASSRSGTGGNYGYTF.

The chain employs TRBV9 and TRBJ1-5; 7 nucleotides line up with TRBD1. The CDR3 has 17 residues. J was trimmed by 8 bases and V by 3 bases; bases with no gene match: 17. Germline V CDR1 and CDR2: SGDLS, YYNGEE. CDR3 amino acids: CASSAGRQGGGFEPQHF. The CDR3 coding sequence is TGTGCCAGCAGCGCCGGCCGTCAAGGGGGCGGGTTTGAGCCCCAGCATTTT.

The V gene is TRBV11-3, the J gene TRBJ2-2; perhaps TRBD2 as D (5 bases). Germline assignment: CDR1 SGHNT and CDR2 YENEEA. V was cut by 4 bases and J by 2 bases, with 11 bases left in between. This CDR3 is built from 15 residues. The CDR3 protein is CASSSAGGNTGELFF. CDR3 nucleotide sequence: TGTGCCAGCAGCTCAGCTGGAGGAAACACCGGGGAGCTGTTTTTT.

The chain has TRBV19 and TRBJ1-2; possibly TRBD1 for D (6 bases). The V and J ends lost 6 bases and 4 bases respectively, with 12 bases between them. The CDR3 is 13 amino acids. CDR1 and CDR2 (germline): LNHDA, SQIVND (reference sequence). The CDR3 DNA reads TGTGCCAGTAGGTTGACAGGCGCCTATGGCTACACCTTC. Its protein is CASRLTGAYGYTF. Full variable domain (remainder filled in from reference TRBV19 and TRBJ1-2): DGGITQSPKYLFRKEGQNVTLSCEQNLNHDAMYWYRQDPGQGLRLIYYSQIVNDFQKGDIAEGYSVSREKKESFPLTVTSAQKNPTAFYLCASRLTGAYGYTFGSGTRLTVV.

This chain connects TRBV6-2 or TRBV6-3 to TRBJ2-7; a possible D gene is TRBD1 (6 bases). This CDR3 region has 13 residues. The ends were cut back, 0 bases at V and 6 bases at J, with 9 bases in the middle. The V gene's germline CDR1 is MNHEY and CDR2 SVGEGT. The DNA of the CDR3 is TGTGCCAGCAGTTACTCAGGGACATCCGAGCAGTACGTC. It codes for CASSYSGTSEQYV.

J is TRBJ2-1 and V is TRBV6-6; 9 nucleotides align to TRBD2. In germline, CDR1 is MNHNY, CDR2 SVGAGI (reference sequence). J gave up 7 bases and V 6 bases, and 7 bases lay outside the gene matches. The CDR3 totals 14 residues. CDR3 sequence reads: CASSVSGGINEQFF. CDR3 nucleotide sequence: TGTGCCAGCAGCGTTAGCGGGGGTATTAATGAGCAGTTCTTC.

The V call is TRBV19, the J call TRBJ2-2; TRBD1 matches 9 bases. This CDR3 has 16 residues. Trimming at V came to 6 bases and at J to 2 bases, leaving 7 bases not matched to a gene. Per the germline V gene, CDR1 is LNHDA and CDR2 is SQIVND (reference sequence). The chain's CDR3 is CASRAQGATNTGELFF. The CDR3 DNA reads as TGTGCCAGTAGGGCACAGGGGGCAACCAACACCGGGGAGCTGTTTTTT. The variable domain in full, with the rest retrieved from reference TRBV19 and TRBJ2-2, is DGGITQSPKYLFRKEGQNVTLSCEQNLNHDAMYWYRQDPGQGLRLIYYSQIVNDFQKGDIAEGYSVSREKKESFPLTVTSAQKNPTAFYLCASRAQGATNTGELFFGEGSRLTVL.

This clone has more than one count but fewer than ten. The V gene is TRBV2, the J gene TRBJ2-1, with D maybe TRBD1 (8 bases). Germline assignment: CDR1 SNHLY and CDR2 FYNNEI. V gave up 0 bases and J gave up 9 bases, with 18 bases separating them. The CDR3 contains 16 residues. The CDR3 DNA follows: TGTGCCAGCAGTGAAGCGCGGTTACAGGGGGAGGGTGAGCAGTTCTTC. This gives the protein CASSEARLQGEGEQFF.

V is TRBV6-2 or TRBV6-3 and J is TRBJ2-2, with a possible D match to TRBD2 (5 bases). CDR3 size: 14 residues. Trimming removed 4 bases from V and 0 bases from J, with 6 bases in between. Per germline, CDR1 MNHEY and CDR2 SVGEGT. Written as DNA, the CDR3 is TGTGCCAGCAGTTCGGGATCGAACACCGGGGAGCTGTTTTTT. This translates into CASSSGSNTGELFF.

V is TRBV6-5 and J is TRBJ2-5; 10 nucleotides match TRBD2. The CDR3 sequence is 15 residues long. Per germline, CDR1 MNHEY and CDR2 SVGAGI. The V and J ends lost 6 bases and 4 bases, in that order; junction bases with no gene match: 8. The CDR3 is CASRGRASGGETQYF. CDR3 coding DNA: TGTGCCAGCAGGGGCCGAGCTAGCGGGGGAGAGACCCAGTACTTC.

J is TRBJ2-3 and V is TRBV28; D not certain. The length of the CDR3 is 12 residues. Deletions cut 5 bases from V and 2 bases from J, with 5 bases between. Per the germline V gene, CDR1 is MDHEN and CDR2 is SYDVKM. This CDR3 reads CASSAVTDTQYF. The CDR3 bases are TGTGCCAGCAGTGCGGTCACAGATACGCAGTATTTT. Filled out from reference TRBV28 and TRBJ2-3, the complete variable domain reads DVKVTQSSRYLVKRTGEKVFLECVQDMDHENMFWYRQDPGLGLRLIYFSYDVKMKEKGDIPEGYSVSREKKERFSLILESASTNQTSMYLCASSAVTDTQYFGPGTRLTVL.

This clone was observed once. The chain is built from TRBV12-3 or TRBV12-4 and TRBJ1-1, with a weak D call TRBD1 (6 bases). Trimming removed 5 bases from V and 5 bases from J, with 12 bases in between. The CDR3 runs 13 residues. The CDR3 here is CASSQGQKTEAFF. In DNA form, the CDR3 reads TGTGCCAGCAGTCAAGGACAGAAAACTGAAGCTTTCTTT.

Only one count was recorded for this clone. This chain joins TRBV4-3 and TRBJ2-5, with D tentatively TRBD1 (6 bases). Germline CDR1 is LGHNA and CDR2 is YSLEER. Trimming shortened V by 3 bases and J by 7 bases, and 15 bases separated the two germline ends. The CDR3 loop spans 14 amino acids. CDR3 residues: CASSQYRESGTQYF. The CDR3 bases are TGCGCCAGCAGCCAGTACAGGGAATCTGGGACCCAGTACTTC.